This T cell receptor (beta chain) derives from a study of T cells in Graves' hyperthyroidism and ophthalmopathy (dated by TCRdb to between 2018 and 2020). Context from the whole study: Peripheral blood was sampled at the time of initial diagnosis, prior to any treatment. The approximately 100 discovery patients were divided at random into training and test sets in a 7:3 ratio. To identify distinguishing TCR V-J signatures, a discovery cohort of about a hundred patients was used, comprising 40 to 45 with Graves' ophthalmopathy and approximately 57 with stable Graves' hyperthyroidism. Once sampling was done, hyperthyroidism patients were given methimazole at a starting dose of 30 mg daily, whereas ophthalmopathy patients were given high-dose intravenous methylprednisolone. Prospective prediction of ophthalmopathy was tested in an independent validation cohort consisting of fewer than 20 hyperthyroidism patients and around 16 patients who later progressed to ophthalmopathy. In several Graves' hyperthyroidism patients, the study also compared T-cell repertoires from thyroid tissue with T-cell repertoires from blood. The paper describes TCR Vbeta CDR3 sequencing of 135 peripheral blood samples, made up of fewer than 50 ophthalmopathy patients, approximately 73 hyperthyroidism patients and roughly 17 progressor patients. What the authors observed across the whole study: During validation, the model predicted progression to ophthalmopathy a median of around 7 months ahead of onset, with around 71% sensitivity and 72% to 80% specificity. No statistical method was used to set the sample size in advance, and investigators knew the group allocation. Most expanded thyroid clonotypes (frequency above 0.001) were also detected in blood, a finding suggesting that blood repertoires may reflect thyroid immune responses. In cross-validation, a model built on a 13 V-J signature told ophthalmopathy apart from stable hyperthyroidism with over 85% sensitivity and approximately 81% specificity, and in testing the same model reached 80%/75%.

The sample holds many counts of this clonotype. This receptor's antigen is unknown. The sample holds no much larger clone one base away, and base qualities are not on file. Amplification of TCR beta CDR3 regions was carried out from RNA transcripts. The TCR CDR3 was subjected to a first round of RT-PCR using the HTBI primer set and the Qiagen OneStep RT-PCR kit. The libraries were constructed in a second round of multiplex PCR and then size-selected and purified. Paired-end sequencing of the libraries was performed with 100 bp reads on an Illumina HiSeq2000. On the study's bioinformatics: SOAPnuke was used to process the raw data, with reads discarded if the reads contained adapters or uncalled bases, had a mean Phred below 15, or lacked an exact constant-primer or identifier match. High-quality paired reads were merged with COPE v1.2.5, and unique nucleotide sequences were defined as clonotypes. MiTCR v1.1 was used to align the clonotypes against IMGT TRBV, TRBD and TRBJ reference segments. The analysis included only V-J combinations with a frequency above 0.0001, which together covered around 99% of the repertoires. The TCS score was defined as the ratio of F50 (clonal expansion) to E x V (chaos), calculated using BLOSUM62-based TCRdist between CDR3 peptides within each V-J. Welch's t-statistics and random forest reduced roughly 540 V-J features to 13, which were used in a naive Bayes classifier (R e1071). The Morisita-Horn index was used to measure how similar the thyroid and blood repertoires were. TCRdb passed the public sequencing reads through fastp at Q25 and MiXCR, retaining productive beta sequences. A single entry per CDR3 protein holds the most common genes and DNA from its merged rows. It is TCRdb's table, rather than the study itself, that gives the V and J calls and clone size. This sample gives hundreds of thousands of distinct CDR3 sequences in total; roughly 14% of them show up just once. The ten biggest clones cover approximately 4.2% of the sample.

Ophthalmopathy patients had moderately to severely active disease, Clinical Activity Score of at least 3, NOSPECS grade of at least 4, and duration under 3 months. The study excluded patients with uncontrolled infections, other autoimmune diseases, pregnancy or lactation. Diagnoses relied on clinical symptoms, serum thyroxine and TRAb, thyroid ultrasound and orbital computed tomography. Ficoll-Paque density gradient centrifugation was used to isolate PBMCs from around 10 ml of fresh peripheral blood. Trizol reagent was used to extract total RNA, and RNA quality was then checked on an Agilent 2100 Bioanalyzer. The source of this sequence is a woman in her 40s with Graves' ophthalmopathy. The specimen was blood.

The base sequence is TGCGCCAGCAGCTTGGACAGGGGGAATGGCTACACCTTC. It is translated as CASSLDRGNGYTF. The sequence is built from TRBV5-1 and TRBJ1-2; 8 bases in the junction line up with TRBD1. V is pruned by 0 bases and J by 6 bases, leaving 1 base of the junction without a gene match. From the cysteine up to the phenylalanine, the CDR3 has a length of 13 residues. Just the 39-base CDR3 DNA is kept, in frame starting at base 1. In the germline V gene, CDR1 corresponds to SGHRS and CDR2 to YFSETQ. The full variable domain, with segments outside the CDR3 supplied by the reference TRBV5-1 and TRBJ1-2 proteins, appears as KAGVTQTPRYLIKTRGQQVTLSCSPISGHRSVSWYQQTPGQGLQFLFEYFSETQRNKGNFPGRFSGRQFSNSRSEMNVSTLELGDSALYLCASSLDRGNGYTFGSGTRLTVV.